Described below is a single TCR beta chain sequence and its context. Its antigen is undetermined. The donors were healthy bone marrow donors. The PCR ran on 60 Vbeta and 13 Jbeta primers. The table came from immunoSEQ multiplex PCR; TCRdb's copy has only in-frame clones and leaves some out. The top ten clones hold 8% to 10% of a sample with around 90,000 clones, about 89% of them seen once. The record originates from a study of cytomegalovirus exposure and HLA in healthy donors. Study-wide points: Sequencing depth roughly uniform across donors was assumed in presence/absence analyses. Later findings reportedly placed an Asian-associated ancestry cluster below the roughly 730-donor mean for N-insertions. When analyzed later, the rates of TCR association showed variation by HLA locus, with DRB1 the most and HLA-C the fewest.

Germline V gives CDR1 DFQATT, CDR2 SNEGSKA (reference sequence). This CDR3 comprises 11 residues. Trimming cost V 7 bases and J 5 bases, with 9 bases left between them. The source of this sequence is a man in his thirties or forties in good health and CMV-seropositive. The chain recombines TRBV20-1 with TRBJ2-1; D is ambiguous. The sequenced sample consisted of PBMCs. The CDR3 sequence is CSVWANNEQFF. The DNA of the CDR3 is TGCAGTGTATGGGCTAACAATGAGCAGTTCTTC.